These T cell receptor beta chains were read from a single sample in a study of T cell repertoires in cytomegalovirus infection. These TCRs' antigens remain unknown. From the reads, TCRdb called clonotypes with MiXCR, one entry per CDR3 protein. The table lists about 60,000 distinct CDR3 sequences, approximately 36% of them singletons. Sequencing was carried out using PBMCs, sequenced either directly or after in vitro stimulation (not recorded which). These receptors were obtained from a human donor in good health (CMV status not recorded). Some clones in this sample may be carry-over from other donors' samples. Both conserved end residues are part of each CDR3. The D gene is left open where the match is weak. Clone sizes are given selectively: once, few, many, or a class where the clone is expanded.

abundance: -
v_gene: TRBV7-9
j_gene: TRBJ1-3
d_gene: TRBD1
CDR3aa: CASNPGQTIGNTIYF
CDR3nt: TGTGCCAGCAACCCGGGACAGACAATCGGAAACACCATATATTTT

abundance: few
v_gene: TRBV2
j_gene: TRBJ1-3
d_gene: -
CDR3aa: CADGDRRQPGNTIYF
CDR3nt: TGTGCAGACGGAGATAGACGACAGCCTGGAAACACCATATATTTT

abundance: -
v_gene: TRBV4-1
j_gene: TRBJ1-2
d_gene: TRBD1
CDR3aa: CASSQSPRGGFNYGYTF
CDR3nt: TGCGCCAGCAGCCAAAGCCCCAGAGGGGGCTTTAACTATGGCTACACCTTC

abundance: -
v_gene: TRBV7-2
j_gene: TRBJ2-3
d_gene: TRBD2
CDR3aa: CASTPRGGWDTQYF
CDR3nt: TGTGCCAGCACCCCTCGGGGGGGCTGGGATACGCAGTATTTT

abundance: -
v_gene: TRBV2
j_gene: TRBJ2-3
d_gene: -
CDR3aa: CASGRGLSTDTQYF
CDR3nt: TGTGCCAGCGGGAGGGGGCTGAGCACAGATACGCAGTATTTT

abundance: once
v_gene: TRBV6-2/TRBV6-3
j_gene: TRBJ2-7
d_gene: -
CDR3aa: CASSWRSERSYEQYF
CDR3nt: TGTGCCAGCAGTTGGAGATCGGAGAGGAGCTACGAGCAGTACTTC

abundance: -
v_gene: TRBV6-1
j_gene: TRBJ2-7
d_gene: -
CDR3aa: CASALQGAYEQYF
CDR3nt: TGTGCCAGCGCACTACAGGGAGCCTACGAGCAGTACTTC

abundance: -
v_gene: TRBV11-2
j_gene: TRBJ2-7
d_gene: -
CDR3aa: CASSTGPGYEQYF
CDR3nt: TGTGCCAGCAGCACAGGGCCCGGCTACGAGCAGTACTTC

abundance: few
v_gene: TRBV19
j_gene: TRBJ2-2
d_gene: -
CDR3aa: CASSPVYGELFF
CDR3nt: TGTGCCAGTAGTCCCGTGTACGGGGAGCTGTTTTTT

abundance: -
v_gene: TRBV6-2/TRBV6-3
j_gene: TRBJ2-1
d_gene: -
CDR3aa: CASSPQRAGQFF
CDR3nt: TGTGCCAGCAGCCCCCAGCGGGCCGGGCAGTTCTTC

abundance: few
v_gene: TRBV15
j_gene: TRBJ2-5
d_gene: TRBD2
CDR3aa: CATSTPGGGQETQYF
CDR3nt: TGTGCCACCAGCACCCCGGGAGGGGGGCAAGAGACCCAGTACTTC

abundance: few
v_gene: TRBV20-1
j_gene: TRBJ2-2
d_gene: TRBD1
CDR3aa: CSANGQGSTGELFF
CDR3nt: TGCAGTGCTAACGGACAGGGTAGCACCGGGGAGCTGTTTTTT

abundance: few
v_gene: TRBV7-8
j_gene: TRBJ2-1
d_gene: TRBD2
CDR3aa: CASSGLARNEQFF
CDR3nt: TGTGCCAGCAGCGGACTAGCCCGGAATGAGCAGTTCTTC

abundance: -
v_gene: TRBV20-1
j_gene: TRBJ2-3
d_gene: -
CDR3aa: CSAPVGVRTDTQYF
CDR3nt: TGCAGTGCTCCGGTTGGGGTCCGTACAGATACGCAGTATTTT

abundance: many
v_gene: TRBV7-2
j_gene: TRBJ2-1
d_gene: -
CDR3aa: CASSHGEPGLRRFF
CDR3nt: TGTGCCAGCAGCCATGGGGAGCCGGGACTTAGGCGGTTCTTC

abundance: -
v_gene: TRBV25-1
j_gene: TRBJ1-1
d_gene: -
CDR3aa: CASSEKNRIDTEAFF
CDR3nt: TGTGCCAGCAGTGAAAAAAACAGGATCGACACTGAAGCTTTCTTT

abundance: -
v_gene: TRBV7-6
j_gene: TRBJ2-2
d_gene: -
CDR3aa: CASSFPPGGGTPGELFF
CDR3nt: TGTGCCAGCAGCTTCCCTCCAGGGGGAGGAACACCCGGGGAGCTGTTTTTT

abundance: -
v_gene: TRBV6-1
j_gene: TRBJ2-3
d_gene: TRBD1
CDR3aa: CASSRQGVVADTQYF
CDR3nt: TGTGCCAGCAGTCGGCAGGGGGTTGTGGCAGATACGCAGTATTTT

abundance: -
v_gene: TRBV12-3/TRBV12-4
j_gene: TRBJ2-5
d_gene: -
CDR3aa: CASSLRKARELRQETQYF
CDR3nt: TGTGCCAGCAGTCTGAGGAAGGCGCGGGAATTGAGACAAGAGACCCAGTACTTC

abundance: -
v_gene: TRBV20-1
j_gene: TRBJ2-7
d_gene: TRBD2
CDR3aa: CSAKEGEGREEQYF
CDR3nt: TGCAGTGCTAAGGAAGGGGAGGGGCGGGAGGAGCAGTACTTC

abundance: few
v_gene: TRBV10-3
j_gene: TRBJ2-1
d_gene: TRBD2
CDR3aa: CAIRGFLTSGIDEQFF
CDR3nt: TGTGCCATCAGGGGATTTCTGACTAGCGGGATAGATGAGCAGTTCTTC

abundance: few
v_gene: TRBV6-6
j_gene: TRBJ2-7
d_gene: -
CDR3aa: CASSYSGDFYEQYF
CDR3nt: TGTGCCAGCAGTTACTCAGGTGACTTCTACGAGCAGTACTTC

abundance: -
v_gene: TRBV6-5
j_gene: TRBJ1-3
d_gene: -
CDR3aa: CASSYSYQGRPGNTIYF
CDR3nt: TGTGCCAGCAGTTACTCCTACCAGGGCCGACCTGGAAACACCATATATTTT

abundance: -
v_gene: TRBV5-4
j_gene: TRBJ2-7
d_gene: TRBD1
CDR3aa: CASSRQGLNEQYF
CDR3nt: TGTGCCAGCAGCCGACAGGGGTTGAACGAGCAGTACTTC

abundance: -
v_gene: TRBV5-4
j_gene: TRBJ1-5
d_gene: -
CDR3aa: CASSISGTGTKNQPQHF
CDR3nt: TGTGCCAGCAGCATAAGCGGAACCGGGACAAAGAATCAGCCCCAGCATTTT

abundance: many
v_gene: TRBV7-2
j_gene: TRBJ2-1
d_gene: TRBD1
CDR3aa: CASSRRVVQGAGNEQFF
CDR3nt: TGTGCCAGCAGCCGTAGAGTGGTACAGGGGGCAGGGAATGAGCAGTTCTTC

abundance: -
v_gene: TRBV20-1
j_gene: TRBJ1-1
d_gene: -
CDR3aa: CSAREGNTEAFF
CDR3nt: TGCAGTGCTAGAGAGGGGAACACTGAAGCTTTCTTT

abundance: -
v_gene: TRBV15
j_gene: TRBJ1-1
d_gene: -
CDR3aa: CATRDGSNTEAFF
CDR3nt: TGTGCCACCAGAGACGGATCGAACACTGAAGCTTTCTTT

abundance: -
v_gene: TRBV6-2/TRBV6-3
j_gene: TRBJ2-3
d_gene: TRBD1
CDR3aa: CASIGTGGKTDTQYF
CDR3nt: TGTGCCAGCATCGGAACAGGGGGCAAGACAGATACGCAGTATTTT